The 32 T cell receptor beta chains below all came from one sample that was sequenced in a study of vaccination effects on CD4 cells after COVID-19. The antigens these receptors bind are not known. CD4+ T cells were isolated after approximately 10 days of culture. Method: immunoSEQ multiplex PCR; TCRdb's copy keeps in-frame clones and lacks some. The sample lists tens of thousands of clones; about two thirds were seen once. The sample here was CD4+ T cells from PBMCs cultured without peptide, taken before COVID-19 vaccination. The receptors shown here come from a human donor who had a prior SARS-CoV-2 infection.

V gene TRBV7-2 combines with J gene TRBJ2-5; D gene ambiguous. CDR3 size: 12 residues. With 5 bases removed from V and 4 bases from J, the gap between germline ends came to 8 bases. Germline CDR1 SGHTA, CDR2 FQGNSA. This chain's CDR3 is CASSVGGETQYF. As DNA, the CDR3 is TGTGCCAGCAGCGTAGGCGGAGAGACCCAGTACTTC.

The rearrangement uses TRBV4-2 and TRBJ1-6, with TRBD1 matching 7 bases. The CDR3 runs 15 residues. Trimming at V came to 3 bases and at J to 8 bases, leaving 7 bases not matched to a gene. CDR1 and CDR2 (germline): LGHNA, YNFKEQ. Here the CDR3 DNA reads TGTGCCAGCAGCCAGACAGGGTTAAGTGATTCACCCCTCCACTTT. Encoded protein: CASSQTGLSDSPLHF.

V gene TRBV4-3 combines with J gene TRBJ2-3; 8 bases are shared with TRBD2. The trim removed 2 bases at V and 0 bases at J, leaving 7 bases unmatched. The CDR3 runs 17 residues. Germline V gene sequence: CDR1 LGHNA, CDR2 YSLEER. CDR3: CASSQQIASGSTDTQYF. CDR3 sequence (DNA): TGCGCCAGCAGCCAACAGATAGCTAGCGGGAGCACAGATACGCAGTATTTT.

This chain connects TRBV2 to TRBJ2-6; D remains ambiguous. The V gene's germline CDR1 is SNHLY and CDR2 FYNNEI. The CDR3 covers 15 residues. V was pared by 0 bases and J by 0 bases, with 3 bases between. The CDR3 loop reads CASSEAGSGANVLTF. The CDR3 DNA is TGTGCCAGCAGTGAAGCGGGCTCTGGGGCCAACGTCCTGACTTTC.

In nucleotides, the CDR3 is TGTGCCAGCAATAGCGGGAGCAAAAGCTCCTACGAGCAGTACTTC. It is translated as CASNSGSKSSYEQYF. This rearrangement joins TRBV7-3 to TRBJ2-7, with 9 bases aligning to TRBD2. The CDR3 runs 15 residues. Losses at the gene ends were 7 bases for V and 0 bases for J; bases not matched to a gene: 7. Germline V gene sequence: CDR1 SGHTA, CDR2 FQGTGA.

V gene TRBV28 combines with J gene TRBJ2-5; the D is unclear. Germline V lookup: CDR1 MDHEN, CDR2 SYDVKM. The CDR3 covers 12 residues. The V end lost 7 bases, the J end lost 0 bases, and 6 bases lay between the germline ends. The CDR3 loop reads CASNENQETQYF. The DNA of the CDR3 is TGTGCCAGCAATGAGAACCAAGAGACCCAGTACTTC. The whole variable domain, remainder taken from reference TRBV28 and TRBJ2-5, is DVKVTQSSRYLVKRTGEKVFLECVQDMDHENMFWYRQDPGLGLRLIYFSYDVKMKEKGDIPEGYSVSREKKERFSLILESASTNQTSMYLCASNENQETQYFGPGTRLLVL.

This rearrangement joins TRBV4-3 to TRBJ2-3, with D perhaps TRBD1 or TRBD2 (5 bases each). Trimming removed 2 bases at V and 8 bases at J, with 11 bases between. The germline gives CDR1 LGHNA, CDR2 YSLEER. The CDR3 covers 13 residues. Here the CDR3 reads CASSQTQRGTQYF. DNA for the CDR3: TGCGCCAGCAGCCAAACCCAGAGGGGTACGCAGTATTTT.

The rearrangement joins TRBV5-6 to TRBJ2-3, with a weak D call TRBD1 (6 bases). Trimming took 4 bases from V and 0 from J, leaving 9 bases between them. Germline V gene lookup returns CDR1 SGHDT and CDR2 YYEEEE. The CDR3 length is 14 residues. Here the CDR3 reads CASSQGLSTDTQYF. In nucleotides, the CDR3 is TGTGCCAGCAGCCAGGGGTTAAGCACAGATACGCAGTATTTT. The full variable domain, its missing parts supplied by reference TRBV5-6 and TRBJ2-3, is DAGVTQSPTHLIKTRGQQVTLRCSPKSGHDTVSWYQQALGQGPQFIFQYYEEEERQRGNFPDRFSGHQFPNYSSELNVNALLLGDSALYLCASSQGLSTDTQYFGPGTRLTVL.

The rearrangement uses TRBV4-2 and TRBJ2-3; tentatively, D is TRBD1 or TRBD2 (5 bases each). Germline assignment: CDR1 LGHNA and CDR2 YNFKEQ. The CDR3 contains 13 residues. Trimming cost V 3 bases and J 8 bases, with 12 bases left between them. CDR3 amino acids: CASSQETGRTQYF. Here the CDR3 DNA reads TGTGCCAGCAGCCAGGAAACGGGGCGTACGCAGTATTTT.

In this sample, this clone turned up a few times. This chain links TRBV4-1 with TRBJ2-3; 7 bases are a match to TRBD2. This CDR3 contains 17 residues. J was trimmed by 3 bases and V by 0 bases; bases with no gene match: 9. CDR1 is MGHRA, CDR2 YSYEKL, per germline. The CDR3 nucleotides are TGCGCCAGCAGCCAAGATAGGCCAGCGGGAAGGACAGATACGCAGTATTTT. This codes for CASSQDRPAGRTDTQYF.

Of note for this clone: At one end, the junction sequence differs from germline, possibly due to a read error. The J gene is TRBJ2-6, the V gene TRBV7-7; D possibly corresponds to TRBD1 (6 bases). There are 20 residues in the CDR3. CDR1 and CDR2 (germline): SSHAT, FNYEAQ (reference sequence). CDR3 sequence: CASSYKDSVSEVCGANVLTF. The CDR3 bases are TGTGCTAGCAGCTATAAGGACAGCGTAAGTGAGGTCTGTGGGGCCAACGTCCTGACTTTC.

This clone was recorded once. This rearrangement joins TRBV6-2 or TRBV6-3 to TRBJ2-7; 9 positions match TRBD2. CDR3 length equals 14 residues. V was pared by 4 bases and J by 3 bases, with 4 bases of the junction left unmatched. Germline V gene sequence: CDR1 MNHEY, CDR2 SVGEGT. The CDR3 protein is CASSLAGAGYEQYF. The CDR3 region has the DNA TGTGCCAGCAGTTTAGCGGGAGCAGGCTACGAGCAGTACTTC.

V and J are TRBV24-1 and TRBJ2-1, with 10 bases lining up with TRBD2. The CDR3 is made up of 16 amino acids. Germline values: CDR1 KGHDR, CDR2 SFDVKD. J gave up 9 bases and V 1 base, and 8 bases lay outside the gene matches. CDR3 region: CATSDFRAGGSAEQFF. For the CDR3, the DNA is TGTGCCACCAGTGATTTTCGAGCGGGAGGGTCGGCTGAGCAGTTCTTC.

The chain has TRBV12-5 and TRBJ2-3; 7 bases line up with TRBD2. Trimming at V came to 6 bases and at J to 2 bases, leaving 14 bases not matched to a gene. Germline V gives CDR1 LGHNT, CDR2 FRNRAP. This CDR3 has 17 amino acids. DNA of the CDR3: TGTGCTAGTGGCCCCACTATTGTAGGACTAGACACAGATACGCAGTATTTT. This translates into CASGPTIVGLDTDTQYF.

This clone was detected only a few times. The rearrangement uses TRBV5-4 and TRBJ2-2; D possibly matches TRBD1 or TRBD2 (6 bases each). This CDR3 region has 13 residues. Per germline, CDR1 SGHNT and CDR2 YYREEE (reference sequence). Trimming took 4 bases from V and 4 from J, leaving 8 bases between them. The CDR3 is CASSPGATGELFF. CDR3 DNA sequence: TGTGCCAGCAGCCCGGGGGCCACCGGGGAGCTGTTTTTT.

The chain couples TRBV19 to TRBJ2-4; D might be TRBD2 (5 bases). CDR3 length: 17 amino acids. CDR1 LNHDA and CDR2 SQIVND come from the germline V gene (reference sequence). V dropped 7 bases and J dropped 0 bases, with 19 bases sitting between them. CDR3 loop: CASMGGVRAVAKNIQYF. In DNA form, the CDR3 reads TGTGCCAGTATGGGCGGTGTGAGGGCTGTAGCCAAAAACATTCAGTACTTC. Combining the CDR3 with reference TRBV19 and TRBJ2-4 gives the whole variable domain DGGITQSPKYLFRKEGQNVTLSCEQNLNHDAMYWYRQDPGQGLRLIYYSQIVNDFQKGDIAEGYSVSREKKESFPLTVTSAQKNPTAFYLCASMGGVRAVAKNIQYFGAGTRLSVL.

The chain carries TRBV10-3 and TRBJ1-6, with a weak D call TRBD1 (6 bases). V was trimmed by 3 bases and J by 10 bases, leaving 13 bases between them. CDR1 is ENHRY, CDR2 SYGVKD, per germline. The CDR3 extends over 14 amino acids. The CDR3 loop is CAISDGGARSPLHF. CDR3 DNA: TGTGCCATCAGTGACGGGGGGGCGAGATCACCCCTCCACTTT.

J is TRBJ1-1 and V is TRBV4-1; TRBD1 is a possible D gene (6 bases). The CDR3 runs to 15 residues. From germline, CDR1 is MGHRA and CDR2 YSYEKL. The germline V and J ends were trimmed by 0 bases and 4 bases, with 12 bases remaining between them. CDR3 coding DNA: TGCGCCAGCAGCCAAGATGGTGTAGGGGGCACTGAAGCTTTCTTT. This codes for CASSQDGVGGTEAFF.

V and J are TRBV18 and TRBJ2-6; D is possibly TRBD1 or TRBD2 (5 bases each). This CDR3 has 20 residues. V was trimmed by 4 bases and J by 2 bases, leaving 24 bases between them. Germline CDR1 KGHSH, CDR2 LQKENI. CDR3 sequence (DNA): TGTGCCAGCTCACACCAACCGGCCGGGGCAGCGCCAACTGGGGCCAACGTCCTGACTTTC. Translating it yields CASSHQPAGAAPTGANVLTF.

The CDR3 loop reads CASSPRGSGFKNEQFF. In DNA, the CDR3 is TGTGCCAGCAGTCCCCGGGGGTCTGGGTTTAAGAATGAGCAGTTCTTC. This rearrangement joins TRBV6-4 to TRBJ2-1, with TRBD2 as a possible D gene (6 bases). Trimming removed 5 bases at V and 7 bases at J, with 21 bases between. The CDR3 sequence is 16 residues long. Germline CDR1 is MRHNA and CDR2 is SNTAGT.

V gene TRBV10-3 combines with J gene TRBJ2-1; 9 nucleotides match TRBD2. Germline loops: CDR1 ENHRY, CDR2 SYGVKD. This CDR3 is 20 amino acids long. V trimming: 3 bases; J trimming: 0 bases; junction bases outside the gene matches: 15. This CDR3 is CAISDPIGLARKRSYNEQFF. The CDR3 DNA sequence: TGTGCCATCAGTGACCCCATCGGACTAGCGCGGAAACGCTCCTACAATGAGCAGTTCTTC.

V and J are TRBV7-3 and TRBJ2-1, with 9 bases identical to TRBD2. The V gene end was trimmed by 5 bases and the J gene end by 2 bases; junction bases not matched to a gene: 4. The CDR3 totals 15 residues. The germline CDR1 and CDR2 sequences are SGHTA and FQGTGA. CDR3 protein: CASSPGGRAYNEQFF. For the CDR3, the DNA is TGTGCCAGCAGCCCAGGCGGGAGGGCCTACAATGAGCAGTTCTTC.

V and J are TRBV15 and TRBJ2-3; D unclear. The CDR3 is 15 residues long. Trimming removed 0 bases from V and 1 base from J, with 8 bases in between. Germline loops: CDR1 LNHNV, CDR2 YYDKDF (reference sequence). CDR3 coding DNA: TGTGCCACCAGCAGAGATCCGTCCGGCACAGATACGCAGTATTTT. The encoded protein is CATSRDPSGTDTQYF.

V gene TRBV20-1 combines with J gene TRBJ2-5, with D unclear. The CDR3 length is 11 residues. Germline V lookup: CDR1 DFQATT, CDR2 SNEGSKA (reference sequence). Trimming pared 8 bases from V and 5 bases from J, leaving 12 bases between. CDR3 sequence: CSPSSGETQYF. DNA of the CDR3: TGCAGTCCGAGTTCTGGGGAGACCCAGTACTTC.

The chain carries TRBV6-5 and TRBJ1-3; 7 bases agree with TRBD1. The CDR3 has 13 amino acids. The germline V gene has CDR1 MNHEY and CDR2 SVGAGI. J was trimmed by 4 bases and V by 6 bases; bases with no gene match: 3. The CDR3 here is CASRATGGNTIYF. The CDR3 DNA sequence: TGTGCCAGCAGGGCGACAGGGGGAAACACCATATATTTT.

About this clone itself: A junction end diverges from the germline sequence, so it may reflect a read error. This chain joins TRBV7-7 and TRBJ2-2; D may be TRBD1 or TRBD2 (5 bases each). This CDR3 contains 14 residues. The germline CDR1 and CDR2 sequences are SSHAT and FNYEAQ (reference sequence). The CDR3 is CASSLLGDGGELFF. CDR3 bases: TGTGCTAGCAGCTTACTCGGGGACGGCGGGGAGCTGTTTTTT.

The chain employs TRBV18 and TRBJ2-7; TRBD2 matches at 7 bases. The CDR3 length is 20 residues. In germline, CDR1 is KGHSH, CDR2 LQKENI. Trimming took 3 bases from V and 1 from J; bases not matched to a gene: 21. CDR3 sequence (DNA): TGTGCCAGCTCACCCTCCCTGACTAGCCCCCACTCCCCCTGGTCCTACGAGCAGTACTTC. Translated: CASSPSLTSPHSPWSYEQYF.

This clone was seen a handful of times. The J gene is TRBJ1-1, the V gene TRBV7-9, with D uncertain. V lost 1 base and J lost 8, with 8 bases in between. Per the germline V gene, CDR1 is SEHNR and CDR2 is FQNEAQ (reference sequence). This CDR3 has 12 amino acids. The CDR3 here is CASSLGQKEAFF. CDR3 nucleotide sequence: TGTGCCAGCAGCTTAGGGCAGAAAGAAGCTTTCTTT.

This chain joins TRBV19 and TRBJ2-6; D remains unclear. The germline V and J ends were trimmed by 6 bases and 0 bases, with 12 bases remaining between them. In germline, CDR1 is LNHDA, CDR2 SQIVND (reference sequence). This CDR3 is 16 amino acids long. This CDR3 is CASSHGFSSGANVLTF. CDR3 DNA sequence: TGTGCCAGTAGCCACGGATTCTCCTCTGGGGCCAACGTCCTGACTTTC.

The chain uses TRBV5-6 and TRBJ1-1; 9 bases agree with TRBD1. This CDR3 comprises 14 residues. The ends lost 4 bases at V and 6 bases at J; junction bases unmatched: 7. The germline CDR1 and CDR2 sequences are SGHDT and YYEEEE. DNA for the CDR3: TGTGCCAGCAGCACCCGACAGGGGGGCCCTGAAGCTTTCTTT. Amino acid sequence: CASSTRQGGPEAFF. Variable domain in full (rest from reference TRBV5-6 and TRBJ1-1): DAGVTQSPTHLIKTRGQQVTLRCSPKSGHDTVSWYQQALGQGPQFIFQYYEEEERQRGNFPDRFSGHQFPNYSSELNVNALLLGDSALYLCASSTRQGGPEAFFGQGTRLTVV.

The chain couples TRBV9 to TRBJ2-7; the D is unclear. The germline V and J ends were trimmed by 5 bases and 7 bases, with 16 bases remaining between them. Germline CDR1 is SGDLS and CDR2 is YYNGEE. The CDR3 sequence is 13 residues long. CDR3 region: CASSRVRQGEQYF. The CDR3 nucleotides are TGTGCCAGCAGTCGGGTACGTCAAGGGGAGCAGTACTTC.

The chain combines TRBV7-2 with TRBJ2-5; 10 bases fit TRBD2. This CDR3 contains 14 residues. J lost 5 bases, V lost 7 bases, and 7 bases had no gene match. The germline V gene has CDR1 SGHTA and CDR2 FQGNSA. The CDR3 DNA follows: TGTGCCAGCACCTCAGCGGGGGGGCAGGAGACCCAGTACTTC. Translation: CASTSAGGQETQYF.